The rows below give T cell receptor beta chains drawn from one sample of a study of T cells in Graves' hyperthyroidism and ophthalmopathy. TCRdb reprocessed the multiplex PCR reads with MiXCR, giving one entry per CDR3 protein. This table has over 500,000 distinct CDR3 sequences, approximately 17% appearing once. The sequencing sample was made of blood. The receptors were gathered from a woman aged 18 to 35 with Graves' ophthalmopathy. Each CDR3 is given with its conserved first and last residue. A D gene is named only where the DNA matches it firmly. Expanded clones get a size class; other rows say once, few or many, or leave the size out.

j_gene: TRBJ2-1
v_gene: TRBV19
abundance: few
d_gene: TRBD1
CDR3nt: TGTGCCAGTAGCCCAATTGGACAGGGAGGTTGGCAGTTCTTC
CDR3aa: CASSPIGQGGWQFF

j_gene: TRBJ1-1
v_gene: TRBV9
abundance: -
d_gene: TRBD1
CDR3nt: TGTGCCAGCAGCGGAAAACAGGGGCTTGACACTGAAGCTTTCTTT
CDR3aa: CASSGKQGLDTEAFF

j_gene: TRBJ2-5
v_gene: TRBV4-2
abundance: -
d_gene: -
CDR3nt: TGTGCCAGCAGCCAAACCAATTCGCGTGGGGCCAAGCGGGCGGAGACCCAGTACTTC
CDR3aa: CASSQTNSRGAKRAETQYF

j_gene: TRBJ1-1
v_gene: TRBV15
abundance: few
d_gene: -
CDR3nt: TGTGCCACCAGCAGTGCTCAGGGGACGTTTGAAGCTTTCTTT
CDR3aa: CATSSAQGTFEAFF

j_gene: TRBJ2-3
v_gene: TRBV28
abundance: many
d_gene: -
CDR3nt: TGTGCCAGCAGGGAAGGTGGGAAGGACACAGATACGCAGTATTTT
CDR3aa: CASREGGKDTDTQYF

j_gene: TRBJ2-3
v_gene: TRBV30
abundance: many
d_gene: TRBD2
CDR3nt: TGTGCCTGGACTAGACTAGCGGGAGTGTCAGATACGCAGTATTTT
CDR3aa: CAWTRLAGVSDTQYF

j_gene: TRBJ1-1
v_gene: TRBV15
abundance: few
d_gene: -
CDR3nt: TGTGCCACCAGCAGAGAAGGGGAGTACACTGAAGCTTTCTTT
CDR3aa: CATSREGEYTEAFF

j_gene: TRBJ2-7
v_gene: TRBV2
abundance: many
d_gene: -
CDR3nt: TGTGCCAGCAGTAGACTAGAATACTACGAGCAGTACTTC
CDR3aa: CASSRLEYYEQYF

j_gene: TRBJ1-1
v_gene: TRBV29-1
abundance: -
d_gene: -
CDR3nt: TGCAGCGTTGGGACCACTGAAGCTTTCTTT
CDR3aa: CSVGTTEAFF

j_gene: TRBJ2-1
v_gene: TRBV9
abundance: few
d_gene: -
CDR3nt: TGTGCCAGCAGCGTAGCTGGCGGGGAACACAATGAGCAGTTCTTC
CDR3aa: CASSVAGGEHNEQFF

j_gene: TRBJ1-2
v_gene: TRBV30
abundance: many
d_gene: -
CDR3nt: TGTGCCTGGAGTGTACGAAGTAGGGGCTCCTACTATGGCTACACCTTC
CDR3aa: CAWSVRSRGSYYGYTF

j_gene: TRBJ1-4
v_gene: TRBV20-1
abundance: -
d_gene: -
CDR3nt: TGCAGTGCTAGAGATCGCAGGGGAGGTGAAAAACTGTTTTTT
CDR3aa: CSARDRRGGEKLFF

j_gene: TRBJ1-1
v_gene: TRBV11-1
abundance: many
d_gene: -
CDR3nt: TGTGCCAGCAAACAACAGCTAAACACTGAAGCTTTCTTT
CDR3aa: CASKQQLNTEAFF

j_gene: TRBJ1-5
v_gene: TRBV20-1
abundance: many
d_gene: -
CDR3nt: TGCAGTGCCGTCGACGGGGCGAGGAGCAATCAGCCCCAGCATTTT
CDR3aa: CSAVDGARSNQPQHF

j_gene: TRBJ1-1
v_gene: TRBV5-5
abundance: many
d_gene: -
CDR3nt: TGTGCCAGCAGCTTACAGGGACTGGAGGCTTTCTTT
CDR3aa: CASSLQGLEAFF

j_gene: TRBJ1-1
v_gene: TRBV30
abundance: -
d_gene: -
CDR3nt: TGTGCCTGGAGTGTGGGGGTCACTGAAGCTTTCTTT
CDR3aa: CAWSVGVTEAFF

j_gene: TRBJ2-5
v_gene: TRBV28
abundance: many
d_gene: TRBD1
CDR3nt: TGTGCCAGCAGTTTTGAGGGACAGGGAGGAGAGACCCAGTACTTC
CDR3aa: CASSFEGQGGETQYF

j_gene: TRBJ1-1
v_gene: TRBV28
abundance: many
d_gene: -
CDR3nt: TGTGCCAGCAGTTTAAGGCGCATGAACACTGAAGCTTTCTTT
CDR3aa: CASSLRRMNTEAFF

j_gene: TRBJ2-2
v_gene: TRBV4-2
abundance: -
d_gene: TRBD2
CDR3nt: TGTGCCAGCAGCCAAGGGGTCGGACTAGCGGGGGACGGGGAGCTGTTTTTT
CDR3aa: CASSQGVGLAGDGELFF